This T cell receptor (beta chain) was sequenced in a study of cytotoxic CD8 clonotypes in ibrutinib-treated CLL. TCR beta libraries used around 2 micrograms of genomic DNA from cryopreserved PBMCs. This clone was seen only a few times. TCRdb keeps only in-frame clones here, not all; method: immunoSEQ multiplex PCR. This table holds 300,000 or so clones, roughly 70% found once. The CDR3 has 14 residues. Germline values: CDR1 SGHTA, CDR2 FQGNSA. The ends were cut back, 1 base at V and 0 bases at J, with 6 bases in the middle. Sequenced material: PBMCs, taken after 36 months of ibrutinib treatment. The TCR comes from a human donor with chronic lymphocytic leukemia. The rearrangement links TRBV7-2 to TRBJ1-2, with D hard to call. CDR3 amino acids: CASSLGQANYGYTF. CDR3 sequence (DNA): TGTGCCAGCAGCTTAGGTCAGGCTAACTATGGCTACACCTTC.